These 21 T cell receptor beta chains were all obtained from the same sample, sequenced in a study of blood T cell repertoires in COVID-19. Produced via immunoSEQ multiplex PCR; TCRdb's table is partial and in-frame only. The table shows about 46,000 clones, with over 80% occurring only once. Source material: peripheral blood. Receptors were obtained from a human donor with active COVID-19. The donor label of this sample is uncertain.

This chain connects TRBV11-1 to TRBJ2-1, with TRBD2 identical over 10 bases. The CDR3 has 15 residues. Trimming took 2 bases from V and 7 from J; bases not matched to a gene: 5. Germline values: CDR1 SGHAT, CDR2 FQDESV (reference sequence). For the CDR3, the DNA is TGTGCCAGCAGCTTAATAGCGGGGGGATTAAATGAGCAGTTCTTC. It specifies CASSLIAGGLNEQFF.

V is TRBV19 and J is TRBJ1-2; no clear D gene. This CDR3 is built from 14 residues. Germline CDR1 and CDR2: LNHDA and SQIVND (reference sequence). V lost 3 bases and J 0 bases, leaving 8 bases between the germline ends. CDR3 DNA sequence: TGTGCCAGTAGTATCCCCGGAGCTAACTATGGCTACACCTTC. Translated: CASSIPGANYGYTF.

The chain recombines TRBV7-9 with TRBJ2-1; D is possibly TRBD2 (5 bases). This CDR3 has 15 amino acids. Germline CDR1 reads SEHNR; CDR2 reads FQNEAQ (reference sequence). Trimming shortened V by 5 bases and J by 0 bases, and 11 bases separated the two germline ends. CDR3 coding DNA: TGTGCCAGCAGCGCCCGGGGAAGCTCCTACAATGAGCAGTTCTTC. It codes for CASSARGSSYNEQFF.

This clone came up once. The chain couples TRBV19 to TRBJ2-7, with 8 bases lining up with TRBD2. This CDR3 region has 15 residues. In germline, CDR1 is LNHDA, CDR2 SQIVND (reference sequence). Trimming at V came to 2 bases and at J to 4 bases, leaving 7 bases not matched to a gene. The CDR3 DNA is TGTGCCAGTAGTATATCGGGAGGGGCATCTTACGAGCAGTACTTC. Protein product: CASSISGGASYEQYF. The entire variable domain, with the rest obtained from reference TRBV19 and TRBJ2-7, is as follows: DGGITQSPKYLFRKEGQNVTLSCEQNLNHDAMYWYRQDPGQGLRLIYYSQIVNDFQKGDIAEGYSVSREKKESFPLTVTSAQKNPTAFYLCASSISGGASYEQYFGPGTRLTVT.

J is TRBJ2-7 and V is TRBV11-3; perhaps TRBD1 as D (6 bases). The ends were cut back, 10 bases at V and 2 bases at J, with 18 bases in the middle. This CDR3 has 14 residues. CDR1 and CDR2 from the germline V gene are SGHNT and YENEEA. The CDR3 DNA reads TGTGCCACCCCGTCGTCCGGACAGACCTACGAGCAGTACTTC. It specifies CATPSSGQTYEQYF.

The V and J genes are TRBV7-6 and TRBJ2-7; 7 nucleotides align to TRBD2. Looked up from germline, CDR1 is SGHVS and CDR2 is FNYEAQ. The length of the CDR3 is 19 residues. After removal of 1 base from V and 0 bases from J, the junction contained 15 bases not matched to a gene. CDR3 DNA: TGTGCCAGCAGCTTAGGCGGAGCGGGGCGGGTACTCCACTCCTACGAGCAGTACTTC. Protein sequence: CASSLGGAGRVLHSYEQYF.

The V and J genes are TRBV7-2 and TRBJ1-5; 9 bases align to TRBD1. Per germline, CDR1 SGHTA and CDR2 FQGNSA. The CDR3 contains 15 residues. After removal of 3 bases from V and 5 bases from J, the junction contained 5 bases not matched to a gene. CDR3 protein: CASSFRQGVDQPQHF. In DNA, the CDR3 is TGTGCCAGCAGCTTCAGACAGGGGGTGGATCAGCCCCAGCATTTT.

This clone was picked up one time. The V and J genes are TRBV29-1 and TRBJ2-1; 7 bases line up with TRBD1. This CDR3 contains 14 residues. With V trimmed by 5 bases and J by 4 bases, 8 bases remained unmatched. Germline V gene data show CDR1 as SQVTM and CDR2 as ANQGSEA. CDR3 protein: CSVLRGQSYNEQFF. CDR3 nucleotide sequence: TGCAGCGTTCTCCGGGGACAGAGTTACAATGAGCAGTTCTTC.

The J gene is TRBJ2-7, the V gene TRBV4-3; D is unclear. Trimming stripped 0 bases from V and 2 bases from J, with 5 bases between. This CDR3 spans 13 amino acids. CDR1 is LGHNA, CDR2 YSLEER, per germline. The CDR3 bases are TGCGCCAGCAGCCAAGATATCGCCTACGAGCAGTACTTC. It translates to CASSQDIAYEQYF.

The chain employs TRBV6-5 and TRBJ1-4; TRBD1 might be the D (6 bases). This CDR3 spans 15 amino acids. The germline gives CDR1 MNHEY, CDR2 SVGAGI. Trimming took off 2 bases at V and 8 bases at J, with 15 bases between the two ends. The CDR3 DNA reads as TGTGCCAGCAGTTACATTGGGGGCCTGAGGGAAAAACTGTTTTTT. It specifies CASSYIGGLREKLFF.

This clone has just one count. The V call is TRBV19, the J call TRBJ2-1, with 8 bases identical to TRBD2. The CDR3 length is 16 residues. V lost 7 bases and J lost 4; bases outside the gene matches: 12. Germline CDR1 and CDR2: LNHDA and SQIVND (reference sequence). In DNA, the CDR3 is TGTGCCAGTACCCTCGATCGGGCTAGCGGGTACAATGAGCAGTTCTTC. Residues: CASTLDRASGYNEQFF.

Ten or more counts support this clone. The chain employs TRBV10-3 and TRBJ1-6; a weak D match, TRBD1 (5 bases). V was cut by 3 bases and J by 5 bases, with 5 bases left in between. Germline V gives CDR1 ENHRY, CDR2 SYGVKD. CDR3 size: 13 residues. The CDR3 reads CAISEQDNSPLHF. Written as DNA, the CDR3 is TGTGCCATCAGTGAACAGGATAATTCACCCCTCCACTTT.

The V gene is TRBV7-9, the J gene TRBJ1-6; TRBD1 is a possible D gene (5 bases). Germline lookup yields CDR1 SEHNR and CDR2 FQNEAQ (reference sequence). This CDR3 contains 15 residues. The V and J ends lost 3 bases and 7 bases respectively, with 13 bases between them. The CDR3 is CASSFQGIANSPLHF. The CDR3 region has the DNA TGTGCCAGCAGCTTCCAGGGAATCGCCAATTCACCCCTCCACTTT.

The chain is built from TRBV7-8 and TRBJ2-3; TRBD1 matches 8 bases. V lost 4 bases to trimming and J lost 3 bases; unmatched junction nucleotides: 6. Germline values: CDR1 SGHVS, CDR2 FQNEAQ. The CDR3 covers 15 residues. The CDR3, as DNA: TGTGCCAGCAGCTCGAACAGGGGGGCGACAGATACGCAGTATTTT. Its translation: CASSSNRGATDTQYF.

V usage is TRBV7-6 and J usage is TRBJ1-3; TRBD1 is a possible D gene (5 bases). This CDR3 contains 18 residues. V gave up 2 bases and J gave up 0 bases, with 17 bases separating them. CDR1 and CDR2 from the germline V gene are SGHVS and FNYEAQ. The CDR3 spells CASSLTLSRGFSGNTIYF. The CDR3 region has the DNA TGTGCCAGCAGCTTAACATTATCTAGGGGCTTCTCTGGAAACACCATATATTTT.

About this clone: One junction end disagrees with the germline gene, perhaps due to a read error. The CDR3 sequence: CASALGGRWGNEKLFF. CDR3 sequence (DNA): TGTGCTAGTGCTTTGGGTGGGAGGTGGGGTAATGAAAAACTGTTTTTT. V usage is TRBV12-5 and J usage is TRBJ1-4; D is uncertain. The CDR3 has 16 amino acids. Germline CDR1 LGHNT, CDR2 FRNRAP.

Details on this clone: At one of its ends the junction is not consistent with the germline gene, which may arise from a read error. The chain links TRBV18 to TRBJ1-1; D gene uncertain. The CDR3 has 13 residues. Germline-derived CDR1 and CDR2 are KGHSH and LQKENI. The CDR3 protein is CAGSPRGGTEAFF. The DNA of the CDR3 is TGTGCCGGCTCACCACGGGGAGGGACTGAAGCTTTCTTT. Together with reference TRBV18 and TRBJ1-1, the CDR3 gives the full variable domain: NAGVMQNPRHLVRRRGQEARLRCSPMKGHSHVYWYRQLPEEGLKFMVYLQKENIIDESGMPKERFSAEFPKEGPSILRIQQVVRGDSAAYFCAGSPRGGTEAFFGQGTRLTVV.

This rearrangement joins TRBV6-6 to TRBJ1-2, with D possibly TRBD1 on 6 matching bases. Germline V CDR1 and CDR2: MNHNY, SVGAGI (reference sequence). Trimming removed 11 bases at V and 6 bases at J, with 19 bases between. The CDR3 has 13 amino acids. The CDR3 here is CAAAGALGNGYTF. The CDR3 bases are TGTGCCGCCGCAGGGGCCTTAGGTAATGGCTACACCTTC.

CDR3 loop: CAVGANSGNTIYF. For the CDR3, the DNA is TGTGCCGTCGGAGCAAACTCTGGAAACACCATATATTTT. The genes are TRBV10-3 and TRBJ1-3; D gene uncertain. The CDR3 length is 13 residues. Trimming took 11 bases from V and 0 from J, leaving 11 bases between them. The germline V gene has CDR1 ENHRY and CDR2 SYGVKD.

This chain connects TRBV5-1 to TRBJ1-2; 8 positions match TRBD1. In germline, CDR1 is SGHRS, CDR2 YFSETQ. Trimming cost V 2 bases and J 7 bases; bases outside gene matches: 22. CDR3 length equals 19 residues. The CDR3 DNA is TGCGCCAGCAGCTTTTTTAGTATCCAAGCCGGGACAGGTCCTAGTGGCTACACCTTC. Translating gives CASSFFSIQAGTGPSGYTF.

This clone was seen once. V is TRBV28 and J is TRBJ1-2, with 10 bases matching TRBD1. Unmatched junction bases numbered 5, after V lost 5 bases and J lost 8 bases. This CDR3 has 13 residues. Germline CDR1 reads MDHEN; CDR2 reads SYDVKM. This chain's CDR3 is CASSRQGAQGYTF. In DNA, the CDR3 is TGTGCCAGCAGTAGACAGGGGGCGCAGGGCTACACCTTC.